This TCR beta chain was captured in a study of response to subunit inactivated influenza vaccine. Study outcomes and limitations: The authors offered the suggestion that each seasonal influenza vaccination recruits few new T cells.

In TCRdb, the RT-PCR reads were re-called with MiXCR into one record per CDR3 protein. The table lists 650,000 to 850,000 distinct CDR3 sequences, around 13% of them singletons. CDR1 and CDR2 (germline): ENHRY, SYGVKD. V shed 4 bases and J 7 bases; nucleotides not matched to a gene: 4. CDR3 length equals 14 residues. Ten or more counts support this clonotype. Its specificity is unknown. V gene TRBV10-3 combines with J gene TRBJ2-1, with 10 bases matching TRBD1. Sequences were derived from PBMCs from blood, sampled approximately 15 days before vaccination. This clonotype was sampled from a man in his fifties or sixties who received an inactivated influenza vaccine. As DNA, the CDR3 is TGTGCCATCAGTGGGACAGGGGGGAAGAATGAGCAGTTCTTC. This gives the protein CAISGTGGKNEQFF.